This T cell receptor (beta chain) came from a study of cytomegalovirus exposure and HLA in healthy donors. The PCR ran on 60 Vbeta and 13 Jbeta primers. Clones were sequenced by immunoSEQ multiplex PCR, and TCRdb holds only the in-frame ones, with some missing. The sample lists roughly 190,000 clones, roughly 86% occurring once. This CDR3 is 15 amino acids long. The V gene's germline CDR1 is SGHAT and CDR2 FQNNGV. After removal of 4 bases from V and 5 bases from J, the junction contained 7 bases not matched to a gene. This receptor was obtained from a man in his forties or fifties in good health and CMV-seropositive. The sequenced sample was PBMCs. The chain links TRBV11-2 to TRBJ2-3; 9 nucleotides align to TRBD2. CDR3 protein: CASSWAGGNVDTQYF. CDR3 in DNA: TGTGCCAGCAGCTGGGCGGGAGGGAATGTAGATACGCAGTATTTT.